This TCR beta chain originates from a study of identical twins. Findings and limits, study-wide: Out-of-frame alpha sequences that twins shared showed excess low generation probability.

The sample holds many counts of this clonotype. Its matching antigen is unknown. All donors comprised healthy Caucasians. Template switching introduced a universal primer site, and the cDNA bore unique molecular identifiers. MiXCR, run by TCRdb on the 5' RACE reads, gives a single entry per CDR3 protein. The top ten clones hold roughly 0.9% of a sample with hundreds of thousands of distinct CDR3 sequences, over 8.5% of them seen once. The CDR3 runs 16 residues. V shed 2 bases and J shed 3 bases, with 17 bases lying between them. CDR1 and CDR2 from the germline V gene are SEHNR and FQNEAQ (reference sequence). This sample was also put to use in a study of yellow fever vaccine responses in identical twins.

The chain carries TRBV7-9 and TRBJ2-7; a possible D gene is TRBD1 (5 bases). Sequencing was carried out using PBMCs. This TCR came from a young woman in good health. CDR3 loop: CASSLNVGPIVYEQYF. In DNA form, the CDR3 reads TGTGCCAGCAGCTTAAATGTGGGGCCGATAGTCTACGAGCAGTACTTC. The full variable domain, with the rest looked up from reference TRBV7-9 and TRBJ2-7, is DTGVSQNPRHKITKRGQNVTFRCDPISEHNRLYWYRQTLGQGPEFLTYFQNEAQLEKSRLLSDRFSAERPKGSFSTLEIQRTEQGDSAMYLCASSLNVGPIVYEQYFGPGTRLTVT.